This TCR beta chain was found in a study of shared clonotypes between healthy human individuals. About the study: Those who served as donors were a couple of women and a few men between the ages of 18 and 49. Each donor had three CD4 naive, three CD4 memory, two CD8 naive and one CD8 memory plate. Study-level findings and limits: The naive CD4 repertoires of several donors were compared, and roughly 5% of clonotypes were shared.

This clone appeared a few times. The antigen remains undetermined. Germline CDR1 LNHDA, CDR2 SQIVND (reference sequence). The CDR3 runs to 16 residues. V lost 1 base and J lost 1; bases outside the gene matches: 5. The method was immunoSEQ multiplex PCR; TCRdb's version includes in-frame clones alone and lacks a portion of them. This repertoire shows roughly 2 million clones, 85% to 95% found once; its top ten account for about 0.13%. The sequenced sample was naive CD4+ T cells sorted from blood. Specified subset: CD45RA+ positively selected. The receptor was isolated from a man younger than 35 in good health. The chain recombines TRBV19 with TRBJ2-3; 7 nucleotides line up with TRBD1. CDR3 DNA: TGTGCCAGTAGTATAGGACAGGGTAAGGGCACAGATACGCAGTATTTT. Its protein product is CASSIGQGKGTDTQYF.